This entry lists 5 T cell receptor beta chains sequenced from one sample in a study of blood T cell repertoires in COVID-19. Here immunoSEQ multiplex PCR was the method, and the copy in TCRdb shows in-frame clones only, minus some. Of approximately 140,000 clones listed, approximately 89% are singletons. The sequenced sample consisted of peripheral blood. The receptor set was obtained from a man between 60 and 70 years old with active or convalescent COVID-19.

CDR3 bases: TGTGCAAGTCGCTTGAGCGGGACAGGGAAAGGCAATGAGCAGTTCTTC. Protein sequence: CASRLSGTGKGNEQFF. The chain uses TRBV12-2 and TRBJ2-1; the listed D gene, TRBD1, was not tested against the DNA. TRBV12-2 is annotated as a pseudogene. The CDR3 has 16 amino acids.

The genes are TRBV4-1 and TRBJ2-1; 8 bases are a match to TRBD1. V lost 4 bases to trimming and J lost 6 bases; unmatched junction nucleotides: 8. CDR1 and CDR2 from the germline V gene are MGHRA and YSYEKL. The length of the CDR3 is 15 residues. CDR3 residues: CASSRGWDRINEQFF. The CDR3 DNA reads as TGCGCCAGCAGCCGTGGCTGGGACAGGATCAATGAGCAGTTCTTC.

The chain has TRBV19 and TRBJ2-7; 8 bases map to TRBD1. V dropped 8 bases and J dropped 2; count of bases not matched to a gene: 2. Germline lookup yields CDR1 LNHDA and CDR2 SQIVND (reference sequence). The CDR3 runs to 12 residues. Written as DNA, the CDR3 is TGTGCCAGTGGACAGGGAACCTACGAGCAGTACTTC. Encoded protein: CASGQGTYEQYF.

This chain uses TRBV5-1 with TRBJ1-1, with 7 nucleotides matching TRBD1. The CDR3 totals 12 residues. The germline V gene encodes CDR1 SGHRS and CDR2 YFSETQ. Trimming took 0 bases from V and 9 from J; bases not matched to a gene: 2. In nucleotides, the CDR3 is TGCGCCAGCAGCTTGGAGACAGGGCAAGCTTTCTTT. Translating gives CASSLETGQAFF.

The chain employs TRBV7-9 and TRBJ2-1; 10 nucleotides agree with TRBD2. The ends lost 4 bases at V and 2 bases at J; junction bases unmatched: 5. Germline loops: CDR1 SEHNR, CDR2 FQNEAQ (reference sequence). The CDR3 extends over 16 amino acids. Written as DNA, the CDR3 is TGTGCCAGCAGCTCATCTAGCGGGAGCCCCTACAATGAGCAGTTCTTC. Translated, it gives CASSSSSGSPYNEQFF.